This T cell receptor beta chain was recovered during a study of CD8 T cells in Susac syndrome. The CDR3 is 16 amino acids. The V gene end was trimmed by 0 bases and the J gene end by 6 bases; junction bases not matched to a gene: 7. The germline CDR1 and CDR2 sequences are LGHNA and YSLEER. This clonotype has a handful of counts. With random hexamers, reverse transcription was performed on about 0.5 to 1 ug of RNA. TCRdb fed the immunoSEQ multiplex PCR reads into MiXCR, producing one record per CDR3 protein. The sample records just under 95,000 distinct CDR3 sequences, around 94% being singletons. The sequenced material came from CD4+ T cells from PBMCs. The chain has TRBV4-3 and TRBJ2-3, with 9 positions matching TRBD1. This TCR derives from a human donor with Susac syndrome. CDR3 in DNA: TGCGCCAGCAGCCAAGACGGGACAGGGTATTCCGATACGCAGTATTTT. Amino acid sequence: CASSQDGTGYSDTQYF.